This entry lists 8 T cell receptor beta chains sequenced from one sample in a study of shared clonotypes between healthy human individuals. CD45RO-negative, CCR7-selected cells formed the naive CD8 fraction, which excluded terminally differentiated effector memory CD45RA+ cells. Assay used: immunoSEQ multiplex PCR; TCRdb lists only in-frame clones, some missing. This table has under 1 million clones, about 92% appearing once. The sequencing input was naive CD8+ T cells sorted from blood. The receptors come from a man aged 30-40 years in good health.

The V call is TRBV9, the J call TRBJ2-1; D perhaps matches TRBD2 (6 bases). CDR1 and CDR2 from the germline V gene are SGDLS and YYNGEE. The CDR3 has 16 residues. The ends were cut back, 3 bases at V and 9 bases at J, with 22 bases in the middle. CDR3: CASSGGGLARVSEQFF. In DNA, the CDR3 is TGTGCCAGCAGCGGTGGGGGTCTAGCGAGGGTATCTGAGCAGTTCTTC.

V and J are TRBV29-1 and TRBJ1-1; TRBD1 matches 10 bases. Trimming removed 0 bases from V and 4 bases from J; junction bases left unmatched: 5. The CDR3 loop spans 15 amino acids. Germline loops: CDR1 SQVTM, CDR2 ANQGSEA. The chain's CDR3 is CSVEDRTGGTTEAFF. The DNA of the CDR3 is TGCAGCGTTGAAGATCGGACAGGGGGGACCACTGAAGCTTTCTTT. The full variable domain, completed using reference TRBV29-1 and TRBJ1-1, is SAVISQKPSRDICQRGTSLTIQCQVDSQVTMMFWYRQQPGQSLTLIATANQGSEATYESGFVIDKFPISRPNLTFSTLTVSNMSPEDSSIYLCSVEDRTGGTTEAFFGQGTRLTVV.

The chain links TRBV11-2 to TRBJ2-6; D is uncertain. V was shortened by 1 base and J by 4 bases, with 8 bases between the two germline ends. The V gene's germline CDR1 is SGHAT and CDR2 FQNNGV. CDR3 length: 15 residues. In DNA, the CDR3 is TGTGCCAGCAGCTTAGCCGCGTTCGGGGCCAACGTCCTGACTTTC. Translating gives CASSLAAFGANVLTF.

The chain combines TRBV30 with TRBJ2-1; 8 nucleotides align to TRBD1. V was pared by 2 bases and J by 6 bases, with 6 bases of the junction left unmatched. The CDR3 consists of 14 residues. Germline V gene lookup returns CDR1 GTSNPN and CDR2 SVGIG (reference sequence). CDR3 in amino acids: CAWSPGQDFNEQFF. The CDR3 DNA reads TGTGCCTGGAGTCCGGGACAGGATTTCAATGAGCAGTTCTTC.

The chain recombines TRBV14 with TRBJ1-4, with 7 bases lining up with TRBD1. The CDR3 has 15 amino acids. J lost 4 bases, V lost 5 bases, and 7 bases had no gene match. Per germline, CDR1 SGHDN and CDR2 FVKESK. The CDR3 loop reads CASSKRTGLNEKLFF. CDR3 in DNA: TGTGCCAGCAGCAAGAGGACAGGCCTTAATGAAAAACTGTTTTTT.

The genes are TRBV27 and TRBJ2-7; 7 bases are a match to TRBD1. The CDR3 loop spans 16 amino acids. V lost 5 bases to trimming and J lost 7 bases; unmatched junction nucleotides: 17. CDR1 is MNHEY and CDR2 is SMNVEV in the germline V gene (reference sequence). CDR3 protein: CASSPTPTGQAEEQYF. CDR3 coding DNA: TGTGCCAGCAGTCCTACCCCTACCGGACAGGCGGAAGAGCAGTACTTC.

V gene TRBV5-1 combines with J gene TRBJ2-1, with D tentatively TRBD1 (5 bases). CDR1 is SGHRS and CDR2 is YFSETQ in the germline V gene. Trimming pared 0 bases from V and 3 bases from J, leaving 10 bases between. The CDR3 totals 15 residues. Here the CDR3 DNA reads TGCGCCAGCAGCTTGGAGGGGCGGTACTACAATGAGCAGTTCTTC. Translated, it gives CASSLEGRYYNEQFF.

The sample holds one count of this clone. V usage is TRBV9 and J usage is TRBJ1-1; no firm D call. V lost 2 bases to trimming and J lost 4 bases, with 12 bases between them. The CDR3 consists of 14 residues. Germline loops: CDR1 SGDLS, CDR2 YYNGEE. The CDR3 nucleotides are TGTGCCAGCAGCGTTGGGGATCGGGGCACTGAAGCTTTCTTT. It is translated as CASSVGDRGTEAFF.